This T cell receptor beta chain comes out of a study of cytotoxic CD8 clonotypes in ibrutinib-treated CLL. As for the study in general: Within the patient group, about a dozen were relapsed/refractory and approximately 14 treatment-naive, and approximately 17 were IGHV unmutated. After treatment lasting a median about twelve months, range 6 to 36, response samples were collected. Sequenced samples delivered averages of around 260,000 productive templates and 75,000 to 95,000 productive rearrangements. Overall study results and limits: The clonality rise at ibrutinib response reflected private clonotype expansion.

The CDR3 totals 16 residues. Germline loops: CDR1 MGHRA, CDR2 YSYEKL. The ends were cut back, 1 base at V and 0 bases at J, with 13 bases in the middle. Only in-frame clones appear in the TCRdb table, and some are missing; sequencing was by immunoSEQ multiplex PCR. Seen here are over 110,000 clones, around 90% observed once, and the top ten hold about a tenth. This clone occurred once. The target antigen is unknown. The sequence came from a human donor with chronic lymphocytic leukemia. V usage is TRBV4-1 and J usage is TRBJ2-7; D is perhaps TRBD2 (6 bases). Sequences were derived from PBMCs, sampled after 12 months of ibrutinib treatment. This CDR3 is CASSQGRGTGSYEQYF. For the CDR3, the DNA is TGCGCCAGCAGCCAAGGGCGGGGCACAGGCTCCTACGAGCAGTACTTC.